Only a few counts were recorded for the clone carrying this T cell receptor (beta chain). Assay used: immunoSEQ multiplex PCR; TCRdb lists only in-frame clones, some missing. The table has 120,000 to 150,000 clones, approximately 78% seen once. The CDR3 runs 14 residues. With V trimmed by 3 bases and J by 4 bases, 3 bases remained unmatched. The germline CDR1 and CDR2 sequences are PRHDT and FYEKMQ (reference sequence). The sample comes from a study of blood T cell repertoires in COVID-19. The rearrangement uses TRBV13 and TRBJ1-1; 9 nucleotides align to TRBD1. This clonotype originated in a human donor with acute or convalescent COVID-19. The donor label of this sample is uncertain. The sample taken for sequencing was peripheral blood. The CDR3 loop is CASSFKQGATEAFF. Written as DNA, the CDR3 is TGTGCCAGCAGCTTCAAACAGGGGGCCACTGAAGCTTTCTTT.